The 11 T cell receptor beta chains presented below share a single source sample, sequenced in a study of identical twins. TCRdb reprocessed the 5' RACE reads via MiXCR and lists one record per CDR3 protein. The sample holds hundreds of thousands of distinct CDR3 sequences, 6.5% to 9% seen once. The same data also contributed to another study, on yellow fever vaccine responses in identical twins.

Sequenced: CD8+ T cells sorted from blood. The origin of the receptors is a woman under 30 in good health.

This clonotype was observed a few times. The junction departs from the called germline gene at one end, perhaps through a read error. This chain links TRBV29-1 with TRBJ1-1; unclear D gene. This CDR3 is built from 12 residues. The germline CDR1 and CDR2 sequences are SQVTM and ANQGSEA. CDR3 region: CSVVGPNTEASF. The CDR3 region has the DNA TGCAGCGTTGTTGGACCGAACACTGAAGCTTCCTTT. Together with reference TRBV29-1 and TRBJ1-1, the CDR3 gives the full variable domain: SAVISQKPSRDICQRGTSLTIQCQVDSQVTMMFWYRQQPGQSLTLIATANQGSEATYESGFVIDKFPISRPNLTFSTLTVSNMSPEDSSIYLCSVVGPNTEASFGQGTRLTVV.

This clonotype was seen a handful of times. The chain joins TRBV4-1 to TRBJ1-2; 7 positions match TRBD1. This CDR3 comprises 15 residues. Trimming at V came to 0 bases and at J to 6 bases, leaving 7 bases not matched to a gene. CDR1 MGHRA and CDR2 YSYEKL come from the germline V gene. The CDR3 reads CASSQEDRAGDGYTF. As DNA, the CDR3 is TGCGCCAGCAGCCAAGAAGACAGGGCAGGAGATGGCTACACCTTC.

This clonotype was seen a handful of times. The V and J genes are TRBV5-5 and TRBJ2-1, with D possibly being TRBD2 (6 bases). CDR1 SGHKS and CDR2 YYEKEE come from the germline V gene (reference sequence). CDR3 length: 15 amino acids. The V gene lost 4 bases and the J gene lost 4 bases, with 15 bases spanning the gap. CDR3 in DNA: TGTGCCAGCAGCCCAACTCTAGCGAAATACAATGAGCAGTTCTTC. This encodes CASSPTLAKYNEQFF.

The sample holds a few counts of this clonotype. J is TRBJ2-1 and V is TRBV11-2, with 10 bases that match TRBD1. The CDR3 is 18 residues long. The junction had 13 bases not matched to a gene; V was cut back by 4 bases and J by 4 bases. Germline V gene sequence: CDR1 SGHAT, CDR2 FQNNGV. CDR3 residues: CASSSRGTGDPLYNEQFF. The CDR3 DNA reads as TGTGCCAGCAGCTCTCGGGGGACAGGGGACCCACTTTACAATGAGCAGTTCTTC.

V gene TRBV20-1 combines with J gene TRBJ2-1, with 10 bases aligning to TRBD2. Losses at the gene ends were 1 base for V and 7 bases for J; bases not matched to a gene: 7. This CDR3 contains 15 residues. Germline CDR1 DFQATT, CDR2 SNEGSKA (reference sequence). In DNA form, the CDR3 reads TGCAGTGCTAGAGGTCTAGCGGGAGAGGTAAATGAGCAGTTCTTC. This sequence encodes CSARGLAGEVNEQFF.

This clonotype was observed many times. The CDR3 protein is CASSYSTGEQFF. The CDR3 nucleotides read TGTGCCAGCAGCTACTCGACCGGTGAGCAGTTCTTC. J is TRBJ2-1 and V is TRBV12-3 or TRBV12-4; unclear D gene. Trimming removed 6 bases at V and 9 bases at J, with 12 bases between. This CDR3 comprises 12 residues.

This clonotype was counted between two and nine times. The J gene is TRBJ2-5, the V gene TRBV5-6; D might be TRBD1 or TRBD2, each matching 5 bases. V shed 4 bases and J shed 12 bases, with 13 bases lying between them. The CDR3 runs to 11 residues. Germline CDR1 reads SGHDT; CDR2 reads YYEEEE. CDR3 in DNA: TGTGCCAGCAGCATGGGACGGGGCAAGTACTTC. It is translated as CASSMGRGKYF.

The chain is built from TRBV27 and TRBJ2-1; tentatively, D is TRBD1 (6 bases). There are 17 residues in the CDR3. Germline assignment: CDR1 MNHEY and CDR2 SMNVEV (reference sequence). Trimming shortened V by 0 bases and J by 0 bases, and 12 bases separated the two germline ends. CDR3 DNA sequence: TGTGCCAGCAGTTTATCGATCATGACAGGCTCCTACAATGAGCAGTTCTTC. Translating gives CASSLSIMTGSYNEQFF.

CDR3 sequence: CASKDLAGAFPGELFF. The CDR3 nucleotides read TGTGCCAGCAAAGATCTAGCGGGAGCTTTTCCCGGGGAGCTGTTTTTT. The chain joins TRBV27 to TRBJ2-2; 10 bases line up with TRBD2. The ends lost 7 bases at V and 6 bases at J; junction bases unmatched: 11. This CDR3 has 16 amino acids. Germline V gene data show CDR1 as MNHEY and CDR2 as SMNVEV (reference sequence).

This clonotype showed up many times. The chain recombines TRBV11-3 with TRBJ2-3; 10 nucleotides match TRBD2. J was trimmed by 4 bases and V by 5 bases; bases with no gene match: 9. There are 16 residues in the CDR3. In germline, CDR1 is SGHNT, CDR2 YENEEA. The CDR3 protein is CASSHPSGGFADTQYF. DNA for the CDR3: TGTGCCAGCAGCCATCCTAGCGGGGGTTTCGCAGATACGCAGTATTTT.

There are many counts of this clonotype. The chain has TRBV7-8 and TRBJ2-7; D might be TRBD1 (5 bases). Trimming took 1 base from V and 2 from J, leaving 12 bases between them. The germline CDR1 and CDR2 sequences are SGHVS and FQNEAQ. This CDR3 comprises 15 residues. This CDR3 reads CASSLETGPTYEQYF. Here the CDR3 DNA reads TGTGCCAGCAGCTTAGAAACAGGCCCAACCTACGAGCAGTACTTC.